This is a list of T cell receptor beta chains from one sample in a study of response to subunit inactivated influenza vaccine. TCRdb reprocessed the RT-PCR reads with MiXCR, giving one entry per CDR3 protein. This table holds a few hundred thousand distinct CDR3 sequences, roughly 12% found once. The data were also submitted as part of a second study, on T cells expressing NK-cell markers.

The source material was PBMCs from blood, sampled on the day of vaccination. These receptors came from a man aged 45 to 65 who received an inactivated influenza vaccine. The CDR3 runs from the conserved cysteine through the conserved F or W. A D gene is named only where the DNA matches it firmly. Not all rows give a size; the values are once, few, many and, for expanded clones, a class.

j_call | clone_size | v_call | d_call | cdr3_nt | cdr3_aa
TRBJ2-3 | few | TRBV12-3/TRBV12-4 | TRBD1 | TGTGCCAGCAGTTTTGACAGGGTTAGCACAGATACGCAGTATTTT | CASSFDRVSTDTQYF
TRBJ2-2 | few | TRBV15 | . | TGTGCCACCAGCAGAATTGGGGGGACCACCGGGGAGCTGTTTTTT | CATSRIGGTTGELFF
TRBJ1-2 | many | TRBV7-2 | . | TGTGCCAGCAGCATCACAGAAAGCTATGGCTACACCTTC | CASSITESYGYTF
TRBJ2-3 | many | TRBV7-8 | TRBD2 | TGTGCCAGCAGCTTTAGCGGGGGGGGGTCAGATACGCAGTATTTT | CASSFSGGGSDTQYF
TRBJ2-1 | few | TRBV6-2/TRBV6-3 | TRBD1 | TGTGCCAGCAGTTGGGACAGGGTTGACGGTGGCAATGAGCAGTTCTTC | CASSWDRVDGGNEQFF
TRBJ1-2 | few | TRBV5-1 | TRBD1 | TGCGCCAGTAAGGGGGCGGAATATGGCTACACCTTC | CASKGAEYGYTF
TRBJ1-1 | . | TRBV28 | . | TGTGCCAGCAGTTTAAGGGGGGCGAGGACTGAAGCTTTCTTT | CASSLRGARTEAFF
TRBJ2-1 | few | TRBV27 | TRBD2 | TGTGCCAGCAGTTTAGCAGCGGGAGGGTCCTCCTACAATGAGCAGTTCTTC | CASSLAAGGSSYNEQFF
TRBJ2-3 | many | TRBV20-1 | . | TGCAGTGCTGGGAGCACAGATACGCAGTATTTT | CSAGSTDTQYF
TRBJ2-7 | few | TRBV7-6 | . | TGTGCCAGCAGCTTAACACAGAAAACCTACGAGCAGTACTTC | CASSLTQKTYEQYF
TRBJ2-3 | . | TRBV29-1 | . | TGCAGCGTTGTCCCAGGGGCAGATACGCAGTATTTT | CSVVPGADTQYF
TRBJ2-2 | many | TRBV10-3 | . | TGTGCCATCAGTGAGTACTCCATGGAGACTACCGGGGAGCTGTTTTTT | CAISEYSMETTGELFF
TRBJ2-2 | many | TRBV5-1 | . | TGCGCCAGCAGCTTGGATGGCCCCAACACCGGGGAGCTGTTTTTT | CASSLDGPNTGELFF
TRBJ2-7 | . | TRBV3-1 | TRBD1 | TGTGCCTCCACCCAGGGACCGGGACAGATTTACGAGCAGTACTTC | CASTQGPGQIYEQYF
TRBJ2-1 | once | TRBV6-1 | . | TGTGCCAGCAGGCTCCTGGGGACGGCTTACAATGAGCAGTTCTTC | CASRLLGTAYNEQFF
TRBJ2-7 | many | TRBV15 | TRBD1 | TGTGCCACCAGCAGGACAGGGTACTCCTACGAGCAGTACTTC | CATSRTGYSYEQYF
TRBJ2-7 | few | TRBV5-1 | . | TGCGCCAGCAGCGACCACCCGGACAACTCCTACGAGCAGTACTTC | CASSDHPDNSYEQYF
TRBJ2-7 | few | TRBV9 | TRBD2 | TGTGCCAGCAGCGTAGATGGCGGGAGGGCCTACGAGCAGTACTTC | CASSVDGGRAYEQYF
TRBJ1-2 | few | TRBV3-1 | . | TGTGCCAGCAGGGAGGGATATGGCTACACCTTC | CASREGYGYTF
TRBJ2-7 | . | TRBV20-1 | TRBD2 | TGCAGTGCTAGAGTTAGCGGGAGGGCCCTAGTCTACGAGCAGTACTTC | CSARVSGRALVYEQYF
TRBJ1-5 | few | TRBV29-1 | . | TGCAGCGCCGAAACAGGGCCGGATCAGCCCCAGCATTTT | CSAETGPDQPQHF
TRBJ2-1 | few | TRBV7-9 | . | TGTGCCAGCAGCTTAGTTTGGGAGCGGTTGTTTTACAATGAGCAGTTCTTC | CASSLVWERLFYNEQFF
TRBJ2-5 | . | TRBV5-5 | . | TGTGCCAGCAGCACACCGATTGCCCCGACAGCGACCCAAGAGACCCAGTACTTC | CASSTPIAPTATQETQYF
TRBJ2-1 | . | TRBV20-1 | . | TGCAGTGCCCAGGAAGCGAAGTCTTTATACAATGAGCAGTTCTTC | CSAQEAKSLYNEQFF
TRBJ2-5 | . | TRBV7-2 | . | TGTGCCAGCAGGACCGGAGGTCTAGGAGAGACCCAGTACTTC | CASRTGGLGETQYF
TRBJ2-7 | . | TRBV9 | . | TGTGCCAGCAGCCCGACGGGAGTGGGAGTCGAGCAGTACTTC | CASSPTGVGVEQYF
TRBJ2-6 | few | TRBV5-5 | TRBD1 | TGTGCCAGCAGGAGGACAGGGATAATGGGCTTTGGGGCCAACGTCCTGACTTTC | CASRRTGIMGFGANVLTF
TRBJ2-1 | . | TRBV30 | . | TGTGCCTGGAGTACCCTTCTGGAGCAGTTCTTC | CAWSTLLEQFF
TRBJ2-1 | many | TRBV6-2/TRBV6-3 | . | TGTGCCAGCATGGGACTTCATCCCTACAATGAGCAGTTCTTC | CASMGLHPYNEQFF
TRBJ2-1 | once | TRBV5-1 | TRBD2 | TGCGCCAGCAGCGGTACTAGCGGGAGGACCCATGAGCAGTTCTTC | CASSGTSGRTHEQFF
TRBJ1-1 | many | TRBV5-1 | TRBD1 | TGCGCCAGCAGCTTGGGACAGGGACATCGGACGGATGAAGCTTTCTTT | CASSLGQGHRTDEAFF
TRBJ2-7 | . | TRBV3-1 | TRBD2 | TGTGCCAGCAGCCAAGAACGGACTAGCGGGAGCTACGAGCAGTACTTC | CASSQERTSGSYEQYF
TRBJ2-2 | few | TRBV10-3 | . | TGTGCCATCAGCGATTGGGGGGGCCCATCCACCGGGGAGCTGTTTTTT | CAISDWGGPSTGELFF
TRBJ1-1 | few | TRBV3-1 | . | TGTGCCAGCAGCCAAGTAAGTGGGACTGAAGCTTTCTTT | CASSQVSGTEAFF
TRBJ2-5 | . | TRBV5-1 | TRBD2 | TGCGCCAGCAGCGGACCCGGGACTAGCAAATCCCAAGAGACCCAGTACTTC | CASSGPGTSKSQETQYF
TRBJ2-3 | few | TRBV10-3 | TRBD2 | TGTGCCATCAGAGGACTAGCGGGGGGTACAGATACGCAGTATTTT | CAIRGLAGGTDTQYF
TRBJ2-1 | few | TRBV7-2 | TRBD2 | TGTGCCAGCAGCTTACCTAGCGGGGGGGCCCATGAGCAGTTCTTC | CASSLPSGGAHEQFF
TRBJ2-7 | few | TRBV5-1 | . | TGCGCCAGCAGCTTGGCAGGGACGGATGCCTTATACGAGCAGTACTTC | CASSLAGTDALYEQYF
TRBJ1-2 | . | TRBV5-5 | TRBD1 | TGTGCCAGCAGCGTAACCGGGACAGGGATAGGCTATGGCTACACCTTC | CASSVTGTGIGYGYTF
TRBJ1-5 | few | TRBV29-1 | . | TGCAGCGTCTCGGGAGGGAGCAATCAGCCCCAGCATTTT | CSVSGGSNQPQHF
TRBJ2-3 | few | TRBV5-5 | . | TGTGCCAGCAGCTTCGAAAGACAGCCAGATACGCAGTATTTT | CASSFERQPDTQYF
TRBJ2-5 | . | TRBV18 | TRBD2 | TGTGCCAGCTCACCCCCGGAAGCGGGGCTAGGGAAGACCCAGTACTTC | CASSPPEAGLGKTQYF
TRBJ2-7 | . | TRBV12-3/TRBV12-4 | . | TGTGCCAGCAGGGGTTCGGGCGACGAGCAGTACTTC | CASRGSGDEQYF
TRBJ1-5 | few | TRBV11-3 | . | TGTGCCAGCAGCCCGGCAAGGGGATGCAGCAATCAGCCCCAGCATTTT | CASSPARGCSNQPQHF
TRBJ1-1 | few | TRBV6-5 | . | TGTGCCAGCAGTATACCTAAGGACACTGAAGCTTTCTTT | CASSIPKDTEAFF